This T cell receptor beta chain was profiled in a study of shared clonotypes between healthy human individuals (TCRdb year 2020). At the level of the whole study: The cohort included three men and two women between 18 and 49 years of age. For each donor, CD4 naive and CD4 memory were each given three plates, CD8 naive was given two plates, and CD8 memory was given one plate. Blood TCR repertoires of about 5 healthy adults were deeply sequenced to estimate repertoire size and the extent of clonotype sharing between individuals. Libraries were prepared and TCR repertoires were sequenced by different laboratories using diverse techniques, in order to increase sequencing depth and limit assay-specific biases. Between about 0.85 and 8.9 billion PBMCs per donor were obtained by leukapheresis. Overall results and qualifications from the work: Naive subsets generally had larger estimated clonotype richness than memory subsets. Sampling was limited to blood, and TCR repertoires in tissue likely differ from TCR repertoires in blood. When several donors were compared, the shared fraction of clonotypes was about 5.5% for naive CD4, more than 3% for naive CD8, 2.3% for memory CD4, and 0.3% to 0.5% for memory CD8. Pairwise subsampling indicated that sequencing depth was expected to affect the degree of clonotype sharing among donors. Because the study included a small number of donors, the genetic and exposure-history diversity represented was limited. Incomplete sequencing was indicated by rarefaction of sorted-subset datasets, despite the large sequencing depth. Clonotypes shared by all four sorted-subset donors showed higher generation probabilities than non-shared clonotypes.

Its CDR3 holds 15 amino acids, cysteine through phenylalanine. The CDR3 DNA has 45 bases and is translated from base 1. For this chain, trimming is 6 bases at the V end and 3 bases at the J end, and the number of junction bases without a gene match is 6. Looking up the germline V gene yields CDR1 MGHDK and CDR2 SYGVNS. Using the deep immunoSEQ assay, multiplex PCR amplified TCR CDR3 regions from genomic DNA. Extracted genomic DNA from each cell subset was spread evenly across all wells of several immunoSEQ 96-well plates, with each plate serving as a replicate. For sorted subsets, each replicate PCR was loaded with around 200 ng genomic DNA, equivalent to 25,000 to 35,000 T cell genomes. Purified libraries were quantified with a Qubit 3.0 fluorometer, sized on a Bioanalyzer 2100, and re-quantified with the KAPA Library Quantification kit. A separate single-read 150-cycle Illumina NextSeq 550 flow cell was used to sequence each immunoSEQ 96-well plate. In the authors' own workflow: Because only junctional sequences without quality scores were contained in the immunoSEQ output, filtering matching that applied to full-length reads could not be performed. To assign V/J genes and CDR3, sequences were annotated using PyIR, a Python wrapper for IgBLAST v1.9, with IMGT germline references. Any read was removed if the V/J assignment was weak (E-value above 1e-6), the CDR3 was missing, or the read contained stop codons, out-of-frame junctions, or ambiguous translated residues. V3J clonotypes were defined by identical inferred V gene, J gene, and CDR3 amino acid sequence. Percentage overlap between repertoires was computed as shared unique clonotypes divided by the size of the smaller repertoire. Repertoire richness was assessed with RTK rarefaction, the Chao1 estimator, and Recon v2.1 estimates of unobserved clonotypes. Generation probabilities for all TCRbeta clonotypes obtained by the gDNA method from several donors were computed using OLGA. This is the immuneACCESS table as TCRdb keeps it, with only in-frame sequences that have V and J called. A part of the clones is gone; compared with another copy, unresolved V genes explain less than half, and the rest is unexplained. The V and J calls and the clone size are those of that table, but D and trimming were determined from the DNA. This sample lists roughly 2.2 million clones; approximately 93% were detected once. Together, the top ten hold 0.3% to 0.4% of the sample.

Healthy HIV-negative adults with no recently reported acute infections or vaccinations were included as donors. Only Caucasian adults living in Nashville, Tennessee, USA were represented among the donors. CD4+ T cells were enriched through magnetic negative selection, after which naive cells were positively selected on CD45RA and the remaining negative fraction served as the memory subset. Blood was obtained by leukapheresis, after which PBMCs were separated by Ficoll-Histopaque density gradient centrifugation and cryopreserved in liquid nitrogen vapor phase. Purity and quantity of every magnetically sorted T cell population were checked by analytical flow cytometry. Each sorted fraction had its genomic DNA isolated and then quantified by UV absorbance on a Nanodrop 2000c. This clone came up once. Its antigen specificity is not known. The input lacks base qualities; no much larger clone sits a single base away.

The sequence came from a man aged 18 to 29 in good health. Some clones in this sample may be carry-over from other donors' samples. The V and J segments used are TRBV25-1 and TRBJ2-2; 8 central nucleotides agree with TRBD1. What was sequenced was naive CD4+ T cells from PBMCs. This specimen's cell subset or site label, interpreted: CD45RA+ positively selected. The nucleotides are TGTGCCAGCAGCAGGACAGGGATTCACACCGGGGAGCTGTTTTTT. It codes for CASSRTGIHTGELFF.